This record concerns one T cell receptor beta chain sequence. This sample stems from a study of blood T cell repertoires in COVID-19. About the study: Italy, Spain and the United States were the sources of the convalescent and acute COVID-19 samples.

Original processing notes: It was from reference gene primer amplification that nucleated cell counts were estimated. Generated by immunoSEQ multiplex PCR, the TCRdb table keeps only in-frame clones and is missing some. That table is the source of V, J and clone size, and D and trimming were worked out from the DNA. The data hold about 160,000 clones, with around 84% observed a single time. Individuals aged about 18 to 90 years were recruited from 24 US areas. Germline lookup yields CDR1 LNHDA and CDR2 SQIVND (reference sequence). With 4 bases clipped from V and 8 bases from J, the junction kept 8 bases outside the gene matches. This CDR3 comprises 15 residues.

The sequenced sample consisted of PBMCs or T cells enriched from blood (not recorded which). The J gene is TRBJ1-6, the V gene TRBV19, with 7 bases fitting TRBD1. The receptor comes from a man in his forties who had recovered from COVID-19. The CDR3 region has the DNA TGTGCCAGTAGTACCCAAGACAGGGCTCATTCACCCCTCCACTTT. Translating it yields CASSTQDRAHSPLHF.